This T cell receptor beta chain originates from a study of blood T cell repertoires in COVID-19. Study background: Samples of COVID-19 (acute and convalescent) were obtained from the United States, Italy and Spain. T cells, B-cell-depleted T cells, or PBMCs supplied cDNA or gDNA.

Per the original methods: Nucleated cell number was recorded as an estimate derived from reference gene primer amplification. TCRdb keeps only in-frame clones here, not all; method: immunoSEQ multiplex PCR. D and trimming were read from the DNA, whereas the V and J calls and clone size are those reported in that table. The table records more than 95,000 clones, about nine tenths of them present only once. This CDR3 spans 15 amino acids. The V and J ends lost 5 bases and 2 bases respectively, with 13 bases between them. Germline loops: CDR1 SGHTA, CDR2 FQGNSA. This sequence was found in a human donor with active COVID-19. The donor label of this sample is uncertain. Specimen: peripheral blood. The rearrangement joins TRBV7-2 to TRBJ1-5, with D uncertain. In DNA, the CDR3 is TGTGCCAGCAGCCCTAGAGCCGGCGGCAATCAGCCCCAGCATTTT. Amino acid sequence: CASSPRAGGNQPQHF.